The 5 T cell receptor beta chains presented below share a single source sample, sequenced in a study of T cells after yellow fever vaccination (dated by TCRdb to the late 2010s). Libraries were built with 5' RACE. The sequencing machine was an Illumina HiSeq 2500. TCRdb handled the public reads itself, with Q25 trimming in fastp and clone calling in MiXCR, and kept productive beta chains. For every CDR3 protein sequence, its rows merge into one entry that carries the most common genes and DNA. This sample is represented by more than 25,000 distinct CDR3 sequences; 6.3% of them were singletons. The ten largest account for roughly 25% of the sample. The treatment or condition label here, explained by the study, means: live attenuated yellow fever vaccine strain. Specimen: PBMCs, either bulk or a sorted T-cell subset (CD4+, CD8+, memory, or dextramer-sorted; not recorded which), collected on the day of the yellow fever booster vaccination. Receptors were obtained from a man aged 30 to 45 who received the YFV17D yellow fever vaccine.

This chain uses TRBV19 with TRBJ2-2; 10 bases fit TRBD2. Germline V gene lookup returns CDR1 LNHDA and CDR2 SQIVND (reference sequence). This CDR3 has 17 residues. The V and J ends lost 3 bases and 6 bases, in that order; junction bases with no gene match: 10. CDR3 region: CASSIESSGRGPGELFF. CDR3 coding DNA: TGTGCCAGTAGTATCGAGTCCAGCGGGAGGGGACCCGGGGAGCTGTTTTTT.

This clonotype was seen repeatedly, ten times or more. The CDR3: CASSPQGQQELFF. The DNA for the CDR3 is TGTGCCAGCAGCCCCCAGGGACAGCAGGAGCTGTTTTTT. The chain uses TRBV7-3 and TRBJ2-2; 7 bases are a match to TRBD1. Losses at the gene ends were 5 bases for V and 10 bases for J; bases not matched to a gene: 7. This CDR3 comprises 13 residues. Per germline, CDR1 SGHTA and CDR2 FQGTGA.

The genes are TRBV24-1 and TRBJ2-1; D not resolved. In germline, CDR1 is KGHDR, CDR2 SFDVKD. The CDR3 has 12 residues. V lost 0 bases to trimming and J lost 7 bases, with 3 bases between them. CDR3 in DNA: TGTGCCACCAGTGATTTGGGGAATGAGCAGTTCTTC. Translating gives CATSDLGNEQFF.

This clonotype occurred a few times. J is TRBJ2-5 and V is TRBV9, with 11 bases lining up with TRBD2. Trimming at V came to 1 base and at J to 2 bases, leaving 1 base not matched to a gene. The CDR3 consists of 15 residues. Germline V gene sequence: CDR1 SGDLS, CDR2 YYNGEE. The DNA for the CDR3 is TGTGCCAGCAGCGTACTAGCGGGAGGTCAAGAGACCCAGTACTTC. Protein sequence: CASSVLAGGQETQYF.

There are a few counts of this clonotype. The CDR3 DNA is TGTGCCAGCAGCTTGGGGAACTCCTACGAGCAGTACTTC. Translation gives CASSLGNSYEQYF. The J gene is TRBJ2-7, the V gene TRBV5-8; D is ambiguous. V was pared by 0 bases and J by 0 bases, with 4 bases between. This CDR3 has 13 residues. Germline CDR1 reads SGHTS; CDR2 reads YDEGEE.